The subject of this entry is one TCR beta chain. Data came from immunoSEQ multiplex PCR; TCRdb stores just in-frame clones and leaves some out. The profile shows about 24,000 clones, 70% to 90% of them singletons. This sample stems from a study of T cell changes during pregnancy in multiple sclerosis. This clonotype was obtained from a female donor in good health, enrolled as a control in a pregnancy study. The sequences come from CD8+ T cells from peripheral blood mononuclear cells, collected in the first trimester of pregnancy.

CDR3 protein: CASSPSGTRGHEQFF. DNA for the CDR3: TGCGCCAGCAGCCCGAGCGGGACTAGAGGCCATGAGCAGTTCTTC. This chain uses TRBV5-1 with TRBJ2-1, with 8 bases identical to TRBD2. The CDR3 extends over 15 amino acids. The junction had 11 bases not matched to a gene; V was cut back by 4 bases and J by 8 bases. Germline CDR1 and CDR2: SGHRS and YFSETQ.